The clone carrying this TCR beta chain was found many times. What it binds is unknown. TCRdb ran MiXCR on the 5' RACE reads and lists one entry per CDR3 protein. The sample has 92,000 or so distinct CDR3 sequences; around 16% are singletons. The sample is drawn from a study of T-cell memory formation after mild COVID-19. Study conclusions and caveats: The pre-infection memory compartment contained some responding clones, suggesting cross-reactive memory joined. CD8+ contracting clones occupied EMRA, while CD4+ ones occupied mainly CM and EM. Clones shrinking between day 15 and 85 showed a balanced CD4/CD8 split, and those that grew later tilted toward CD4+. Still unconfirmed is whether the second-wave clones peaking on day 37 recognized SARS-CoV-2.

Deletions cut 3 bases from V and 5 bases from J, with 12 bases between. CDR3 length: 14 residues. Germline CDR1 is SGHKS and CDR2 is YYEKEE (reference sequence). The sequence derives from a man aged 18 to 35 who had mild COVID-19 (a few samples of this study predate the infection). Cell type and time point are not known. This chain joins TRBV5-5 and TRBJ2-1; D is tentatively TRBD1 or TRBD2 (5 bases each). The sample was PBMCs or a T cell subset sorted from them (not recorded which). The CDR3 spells CASSWVSGHNEQFF. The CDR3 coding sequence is TGTGCCAGCAGCTGGGTCTCGGGACACAATGAGCAGTTCTTC.